The 22 T cell receptor beta chains listed next were all sequenced from one sample in a study of CD8+CD57+ T cells in acquired aplastic anemia. Genomic DNA was employed as the template in profiling TCR beta VDJ and CDR3. TCRdb analysed the reads with MiXCR anew, one entry per CDR3 protein. The profile shows about half a million distinct CDR3 sequences, approximately 33% of them singletons. Patients picked for sequencing had shown CD8+CD57+ cell expansion detected by flow cytometry. The sample taken for sequencing was sorted CD4+, CD8+, or CD8+CD57+ T cells (not recorded which) from PBMCs. These receptors all come from a human donor with aplastic anemia.

This chain uses TRBV5-8 with TRBJ1-2; D gene ambiguous. The germline gives CDR1 SGHTS, CDR2 YDEGEE. CDR3 size: 14 residues. Trimming cost V 0 bases and J 7 bases, with 13 bases left between them. The CDR3 region has the DNA TGTGCCAGCAGCTTGGGAGTGGTTCTCTGTGGCTACACCTTC. This codes for CASSLGVVLCGYTF.

This clonotype was counted a few times. This chain uses TRBV29-1 with TRBJ2-1; 8 bases align to TRBD2. Germline V gives CDR1 SQVTM, CDR2 ANQGSEA. V was pared by 6 bases and J by 2 bases, with 3 bases of the junction left unmatched. The CDR3 has 13 residues. CDR3 nucleotide sequence: TGCAGCGTCACGGGACTAGCCTACAATGAGCAGTTCTTC. Encoded protein: CSVTGLAYNEQFF.

This chain uses TRBV9 with TRBJ2-3; 9 bases agree with TRBD2. Germline CDR1 reads SGDLS; CDR2 reads YYNGEE. After removal of 4 bases from V and 6 bases from J, the junction contained 12 bases not matched to a gene. This CDR3 has 16 amino acids. Here the CDR3 reads CASSPSGTPLRDTQYF. The CDR3 DNA is TGTGCCAGCAGCCCTAGCGGGACGCCCTTAAGGGATACGCAGTATTTT.

This clonotype was seen repeatedly, ten times or more. As DNA, the CDR3 is TGCAGTGCCTGGACTAGCGGGAGTTACAACGAGCAGTACTTC. Amino acid sequence: CSAWTSGSYNEQYF. The rearrangement links TRBV20-1 to TRBJ2-7; 13 bases are a match to TRBD2. Germline values: CDR1 DFQATT, CDR2 SNEGSKA (reference sequence). Trimming took 6 bases from V and 5 from J; bases not matched to a gene: 7. This CDR3 spans 14 amino acids.

The chain couples TRBV6-5 to TRBJ1-2, with TRBD1 as a possible D gene (6 bases). Germline V gives CDR1 MNHEY, CDR2 SVGAGI. V was trimmed by 2 bases and J by 2 bases, leaving 9 bases between them. The CDR3 runs to 14 residues. CDR3: CASSYGGQNYGYTF. Here the CDR3 DNA reads TGTGCCAGCAGTTACGGGGGGCAGAACTATGGCTACACCTTC.

The gene calls are TRBV6-5 and TRBJ2-7; no clear D gene. Germline V gene data show CDR1 as MNHEY and CDR2 as SVGAGI. The V end was cut by 2 bases, the J end by 4 bases, with 12 bases between. This CDR3 has 14 amino acids. CDR3 sequence (DNA): TGTGCCAGCAGTTACCCGAAACATCTTTACGAGCAGTACTTC. Amino acids: CASSYPKHLYEQYF.

This chain uses TRBV20-1 with TRBJ1-1, with D possibly TRBD1 on 6 matching bases. There are 14 residues in the CDR3. Germline values: CDR1 DFQATT, CDR2 SNEGSKA (reference sequence). Trimming removed 3 bases from V and 3 bases from J, with 14 bases in between. CDR3 in DNA: TGCAGTGCTAGGCAGGGGCATCGGGACACTGAAGCTTTCTTT. Translating gives CSARQGHRDTEAFF.

The genes are TRBV7-9 and TRBJ1-1; D is uncertain. Per germline, CDR1 SEHNR and CDR2 FQNEAQ (reference sequence). With 1 base removed from V and 4 bases from J, the gap between germline ends came to 10 bases. The CDR3 extends over 14 amino acids. This chain's CDR3 is CASSLVVGRTEAFF. In nucleotides, the CDR3 is TGTGCCAGCAGCTTAGTCGTTGGCCGCACTGAAGCTTTCTTT.

This clonotype was found a few times. Since a much larger clone is just one base distant, this may be a read error. This chain joins TRBV29-1 and TRBJ1-5; D perhaps matches TRBD1 (5 bases). The V and J ends lost 7 bases and 5 bases respectively, with 12 bases between them. The CDR3 covers 12 residues. Germline values: CDR1 SQVTM, CDR2 ANQGSEA. The CDR3 reads CSALWGDQPQHF. CDR3 nucleotides: TGCAGCGCCCTGTGGGGCGATCAGCCCCAGCATTTT.

This clonotype was found a few times. This chain uses TRBV20-1 with TRBJ1-3; 9 bases agree with TRBD1. The CDR3 totals 16 residues. The V segment lost 4 bases and the J segment 1 base; nucleotides outside the gene matches: 8. The germline CDR1 and CDR2 sequences are DFQATT and SNEGSKA (reference sequence). CDR3 sequence: CSAKTGQGGSGNTIYF. The CDR3, as DNA: TGCAGTGCTAAAACGGGACAGGGTGGATCTGGAAACACCATATATTTT.

In this sample, this clonotype turned up many times. The gene calls are TRBV24-1 and TRBJ1-5; TRBD1 agrees at 9 bases. V lost 9 bases, J lost 1 base, and 3 bases stayed unmatched. CDR1 is KGHDR, CDR2 SFDVKD, per germline. This CDR3 is 14 amino acids long. The CDR3 spells CATGDRASNQPQHF. Written as DNA, the CDR3 is TGTGCCACCGGGGACAGGGCGAGCAATCAGCCCCAGCATTTT.

This clonotype was observed at least ten times. The chain recombines TRBV10-3 with TRBJ2-1; D call uncertain. With 2 bases removed from V and 7 bases from J, the gap between germline ends came to 6 bases. The CDR3 has 12 residues. Germline assignment: CDR1 ENHRY and CDR2 SYGVKD. CDR3 residues: CAISEGVNEQFF. CDR3 nucleotide sequence: TGTGCCATCAGTGAGGGTGTTAATGAGCAGTTCTTC.

This clonotype has ten or more counts. The rearrangement links TRBV10-3 to TRBJ2-1, with 7 bases aligning to TRBD2. V gave up 6 bases and J gave up 6 bases; unmatched junction bases: 14. The germline CDR1 and CDR2 sequences are ENHRY and SYGVKD. This CDR3 region has 16 residues. The DNA for the CDR3 is TGTGCCATCAGCGCCTTAGGAGCGGGAAGTATCAATGAGCAGTTCTTC. It yields the protein CAISALGAGSINEQFF.

Many counts were recorded for this clonotype. J is TRBJ1-2 and V is TRBV15; D is unresolved. The CDR3 spans 15 residues. Germline V gives CDR1 LNHNV, CDR2 YYDKDF (reference sequence). The V and J ends lost 7 bases and 1 base respectively, with 16 bases between them. The CDR3 loop is CATNHPSGRNYGYTF. CDR3 bases: TGTGCCACCAACCACCCATCCGGGCGTAACTATGGCTACACCTTC. Variable domain in full (rest from reference TRBV15 and TRBJ1-2): DAMVIQNPRYQVTQFGKPVTLSCSQTLNHNVMYWYQQKSSQAPKLLFHYYDKDFNNEADTPDNFQSRRPNTSFCFLDIRSPGLGDTAMYLCATNHPSGRNYGYTFGSGTRLTVV.

This clonotype was seen more than once but under ten times. The chain recombines TRBV29-1 with TRBJ2-1, with D possibly being TRBD2 (6 bases). The CDR3 has 14 amino acids. The germline V gene encodes CDR1 SQVTM and CDR2 ANQGSEA. Trimming cost V 8 bases and J 2 bases, with 16 bases left between them. This chain's CDR3 is CSHDGGIAYNEQFF. For the CDR3, the DNA is TGCAGCCACGACGGGGGAATAGCCTACAATGAGCAGTTCTTC.

This clonotype has a count of ten or more. The chain combines TRBV20-1 with TRBJ2-7, with TRBD2 matching over 7 bases. Per the germline V gene, CDR1 is DFQATT and CDR2 is SNEGSKA (reference sequence). This CDR3 contains 12 residues. J was trimmed by 6 bases and V by 3 bases; bases with no gene match: 5. The CDR3 region is CSASAGVAEQYF. CDR3 nucleotides: TGCAGTGCTAGCGCGGGAGTAGCCGAGCAGTACTTC.

At least ten counts were recorded for this clonotype. The chain employs TRBV20-1 and TRBJ1-2; TRBD1 is a possible D gene (5 bases). The CDR3 runs to 13 residues. CDR1 is DFQATT and CDR2 is SNEGSKA in the germline V gene (reference sequence). Trimming cost V 0 bases and J 6 bases, with 11 bases left between them. CDR3 residues: CSARDARVDGYTF. In DNA form, the CDR3 reads TGCAGTGCTAGAGATGCCAGGGTTGATGGCTACACCTTC.

This clonotype has at least ten counts. This chain uses TRBV6-1 with TRBJ2-3; TRBD1 is a possible D gene (6 bases). V lost 7 bases and J lost 0, with 20 bases in between. Germline V gene data show CDR1 as MNHNS and CDR2 as SASEGT. The CDR3 is 17 residues long. CDR3 coding DNA: TGTGCCAGCAATAGCAGGGGACGCGGAACCAGCACAGATACGCAGTATTTT. Protein product: CASNSRGRGTSTDTQYF.

This clonotype was counted ten times or more. V gene TRBV19 combines with J gene TRBJ1-2; a weak D match, TRBD1 (5 bases). Germline V gene sequence: CDR1 LNHDA, CDR2 SQIVND (reference sequence). Between the trimmed V and J ends, which lost 4 bases and 2 bases, there was a span of 23 bases. The CDR3 extends over 18 amino acids. The DNA for the CDR3 is TGTGCCAGTAGTACCAGACCAGACAGCCCTGGGGTAAACTATGGCTACACCTTC. This gives the protein CASSTRPDSPGVNYGYTF.

This clonotype was recorded at least ten times. The chain joins TRBV25-1 to TRBJ1-3; no reliable D call. CDR1 is MGHDK, CDR2 SYGVNS, per germline. The V end was cut by 1 base, the J end by 4 bases, with 5 bases between. This CDR3 comprises 13 residues. CDR3 loop: CASSELKGNTIYF. The CDR3 nucleotides are TGTGCCAGCAGTGAATTGAAAGGAAACACCATATATTTT.

This clonotype was recorded a few times. CDR3 bases: TGCAGCGCTCGGTCGGGACAGAGTACCTACGAGCAGTACTTC. Its translation is CSARSGQSTYEQYF. This chain joins TRBV20-1 and TRBJ2-7, with 7 positions matching TRBD1. CDR3 length: 14 residues. CDR1 is DFQATT, CDR2 SNEGSKA, per germline (reference sequence).

The chain has TRBV30 and TRBJ2-1; D gene ambiguous. Between the trimmed V and J ends, which lost 1 base and 5 bases, there was a span of 6 bases. Germline V lookup: CDR1 GTSNPN, CDR2 SVGIG (reference sequence). The CDR3 has 12 amino acids. The CDR3 bases are TGTGCCTGGAGTGGGACGGACAATGAGCAGTTCTTC. This translates into CAWSGTDNEQFF.